The clone carrying this T cell receptor (beta chain) has ten or more counts. The sample originates from a study of blood T cell repertoires in COVID-19. About the study: PBMCs, B-cell-depleted T cells, or T cells provided the cDNA or gDNA that made up the material.

Profiled with immunoSEQ multiplex PCR; TCRdb holds only in-frame clones, not every one. The table has some 80,000 clones, approximately 85% seen once. During active infection, Seattle patients enrolled and were then monitored through disease. The junction had 9 bases not matched to a gene; V was cut back by 4 bases and J by 4 bases. CDR1 is MNHNS and CDR2 is SASEGT in the germline V gene. The CDR3 runs to 16 residues. The sequenced sample consisted of peripheral blood. The clonotype originates from a man between 45 and 60 years old with COVID-19, enrolled during active disease. The chain joins TRBV6-1 to TRBJ2-7; the match to TRBD1 covers 11 bases. The chain's CDR3 is CASSALPGTGGYEQYF. The CDR3, as DNA: TGTGCCAGCAGTGCGCTCCCCGGGACAGGGGGATACGAGCAGTACTTC.